Listed below are T cell receptor beta chains from one sample, sequenced in a study of post-analysis software for immune sequencing data. TCRdb re-called the PCR reads through MiXCR, storing one row per CDR3 protein. Of approximately 730,000 distinct CDR3 sequences in the sample, approximately 44% were seen once. Sequenced sample: blood. These receptors originate from a girl aged 10-17 years with multiple sclerosis. The conserved cysteine and the conserved F or W are not part of the CDR3 here. Only part of the rows carry a size: once, few, many, or a class if the clone is expanded.

few	TRBJ2-1	TRBV6-6	ASRRLDEQF
NA	TRBJ2-1	TRBV12-3/TRBV12-4	ASGRGYNEQF
few	TRBJ2-5	TRBV6-5	ASSSTSLAVYGEY
NA	TRBJ2-3	TRBV2	ASSGSTSGRPSSTDTQY
NA	TRBJ2-7	TRBV9	ASSTGTEGYEQY
NA	TRBJ2-4	TRBV4-3	ASSQIGEGSAKNIQY
NA	TRBJ2-6	TRBV5-1	ASSLVWATGANVLT
NA	TRBJ1-6	TRBV5-8	ASSVPTGKVNSPLH
NA	TRBJ1-5	TRBV2	ASRTPLAGAPQH
NA	TRBJ1-5	TRBV20-1	SASEGNQPRH
many	TRBJ2-3	TRBV29-1	SVDKENTQY
NA	TRBJ2-1	TRBV6-6	ASSGAGWGDEQF
NA	TRBJ2-5	TRBV12-3/TRBV12-4	ASSSNRGNQETQY
few	TRBJ2-4	TRBV9	ASSVEWDSIQY
NA	TRBJ2-1	TRBV7-2	ASSLTPTAGYNEQF
NA	TRBJ2-5	TRBV20-1	SARAGASQETQY
NA	TRBJ2-1	TRBV12-3/TRBV12-4	ASSAWEDEQF
NA	TRBJ1-2	TRBV11-3	ASSPLRAGGYT
NA	TRBJ1-2	TRBV28	ASSLVAGGGLYGYT
NA	TRBJ2-7	TRBV12-3/TRBV12-4	ASSLEGAFYEQY
NA	TRBJ2-5	TRBV20-1	SARGFRGRMETQY
NA	TRBJ2-5	TRBV29-1	SVVAGGSETQY
NA	TRBJ1-2	TRBV24-1	ATSDSHVLGYT
NA	TRBJ2-3	TRBV29-1	SVEGWGTSGNTSTDTQY
NA	TRBJ2-5	TRBV20-1	SARVPGETQY
many	TRBJ2-1	TRBV29-1	SVYGYNEQF
NA	TRBJ2-7	TRBV29-1	SVPGQGASYEQY
few	TRBJ1-2	TRBV20-1	SATGTDNYGYT
NA	TRBJ1-5	TRBV25-1	ASSEGQGEQPQH
NA	TRBJ2-7	TRBV28	ASSRTFNEQY
NA	TRBJ1-2	TRBV9	ASSVAPPGPGSNYGYT
NA	TRBJ1-2	TRBV12-3/TRBV12-4	ASSSGTGSFFYGYT
NA	NA	TRBV15	ATSRDSGRGYGEQY
NA	TRBJ2-4	TRBV6-5	ASSYLSASGGAREY
few	TRBJ2-1	TRBV20-1	SASRPGGNYNEQF
NA	TRBJ2-1	TRBV20-1	SARDRGAGRNPNEQF
NA	TRBJ2-7	TRBV5-1	ASSKERQGAIDEQY
NA	TRBJ2-3	TRBV7-9	ASSLGRLEEQY
NA	TRBJ2-4	TRBV4-1	ASSPGTGKNIQY
NA	TRBJ2-5	TRBV6-1	ASSEAGGYGQY
NA	TRBJ2-7	TRBV7-3	ASSLAAGFSYEQY
NA	TRBJ1-2	TRBV11-2	ASSLGSMTYGYT
NA	TRBJ2-7	TRBV20-1	SADLIPGRLGAYEQY
NA	TRBJ2-7	TRBV20-1	SAPALAWRVEEQY
NA	NA	TRBV7-2	ASSLVGSAVQETQY
NA	TRBJ2-7	TRBV5-1	ASSQSRDRPSYEQY
few	TRBJ2-1	TRBV4-1	ASSGREGVKDEQF
NA	TRBJ2-1	TRBV12-3/TRBV12-4	ASSFSRTGSYNEQF
few	TRBJ2-7	TRBV7-3	ASSSPGQGQQY
NA	TRBJ2-1	TRBV4-2	ASSLQSSGSGNEQF
NA	TRBJ2-7	TRBV10-2	ASRKTPGQETYEQY
NA	TRBJ1-2	TRBV29-1	RVWAANNYGYT
NA	TRBJ2-3	TRBV9	ASSGVTDTQY
NA	TRBJ2-5	TRBV20-1	SARTDRKEETQY
NA	TRBJ2-1	TRBV7-3	ASSKGVGLGVQNEQF
NA	TRBJ2-7	TRBV29-1	SVEESTQTYEQY
NA	TRBJ2-2	TRBV18	ASSDNTGELF
NA	TRBJ1-2	TRBV3-1	ASTSGGGYYGCT
NA	TRBJ2-1	TRBV7-6	ASSPLGTGIDEQF